One and the same sample provided the 15 T cell receptor beta chains below, sequenced in a study of cytomegalovirus exposure and HLA in healthy donors. The PCR made use of 60 Vbeta and 13 Jbeta primers. Sequencing was performed with immunoSEQ multiplex PCR; in TCRdb, only in-frame clones are kept and a portion is missing. The table shows 150,000 to 200,000 clones, with about 69% occurring only once. Sequenced sample: PBMCs. Receptor source: a human donor in good health.

The rearrangement links TRBV5-1 to TRBJ2-7, with 8 bases fitting TRBD1. The trim removed 2 bases at V and 4 bases at J, leaving 8 bases unmatched. Germline CDR1 reads SGHRS; CDR2 reads YFSETQ. The CDR3 covers 15 residues. The CDR3 sequence: CASSFGHQGAYEQYF. DNA of the CDR3: TGCGCCAGCAGCTTTGGCCACCAGGGGGCGTACGAGCAGTACTTC.

This rearrangement joins TRBV7-6 to TRBJ2-6; D remains ambiguous. Germline CDR1 is SGHVS and CDR2 is FNYEAQ. The CDR3 spans 15 residues. The germline V and J ends were trimmed by 1 base and 0 bases, with 4 bases remaining between them. This CDR3 reads CASSLDSSGANVLTF. DNA of the CDR3: TGTGCCAGCAGCTTAGACTCCTCTGGGGCCAACGTCCTGACTTTC.

V usage is TRBV6-5 and J usage is TRBJ2-1; TRBD2 matches 7 bases. V lost 2 bases to trimming and J lost 9 bases; unmatched junction nucleotides: 1. Germline V lookup: CDR1 MNHEY, CDR2 SVGAGI. The CDR3 sequence is 12 residues long. The CDR3 region has the DNA TGTGCCAGCAGTTACGGGGAGGGTGAGCAGTTCTTC. It is translated as CASSYGEGEQFF.

This clone has just one count. The chain has TRBV9 and TRBJ2-7; 10 bases fit TRBD1. Per the germline V gene, CDR1 is SGDLS and CDR2 is YYNGEE. The CDR3 spans 14 residues. The V segment lost 6 bases and the J segment 4 bases; nucleotides outside the gene matches: 7. CDR3 nucleotides: TGTGCCAGCACCCCGGGACAGGGGTTGTACGAGCAGTACTTC. Amino acid sequence: CASTPGQGLYEQYF.

The chain uses TRBV4-1 and TRBJ1-3; D gene ambiguous. The ends were cut back, 1 base at V and 3 bases at J, with 16 bases in the middle. Germline V gene sequence: CDR1 MGHRA, CDR2 YSYEKL. The CDR3 is 17 residues long. The CDR3 coding sequence is TGCGCCAGCAGCCAAGTGGCAGGCCCAGCTAATGGAAACACCATATATTTT. Translated: CASSQVAGPANGNTIYF.

The V call is TRBV11-3, the J call TRBJ2-1, with D hard to call. Per the germline V gene, CDR1 is SGHNT and CDR2 is YENEEA. This CDR3 has 15 amino acids. V lost 4 bases, J lost 4 bases, and 14 bases lay in between. CDR3 DNA sequence: TGTGCCAGCAGCTCCACCAGACTGCAATACAATGAGCAGTTCTTC. It encodes CASSSTRLQYNEQFF.

As to this clone: Since the CDR3 does not end with the conserved phenylalanine or tryptophan, this likely comes from a read error. The limits of the CDR3 on the DNA are not certain, so only TCRdb's listed CDR3 is given. The rearrangement uses TRBV27 and TRBJ2-3; the table assigns TRBD2, which was not confirmed against the DNA. The CDR3 has 14 residues if both end residues are counted. Germline V lookup: CDR1 MNHEY, CDR2 SMNVEV (reference sequence). The CDR3 reads CASSLGPTSGGVSI.

The chain joins TRBV2 to TRBJ1-2; D is undetermined. This CDR3 has 12 residues. Germline V gene data show CDR1 as SNHLY and CDR2 as FYNNEI. Trimming took 5 bases from V and 2 from J, leaving 6 bases between them. This CDR3 reads CASSRMNYGYTF. Here the CDR3 DNA reads TGTGCCAGCAGTCGTATGAACTATGGCTACACCTTC.

This clone was seen only a few times. The chain employs TRBV5-1 and TRBJ2-5; 7 nucleotides line up with TRBD1. The CDR3 totals 14 residues. From germline, CDR1 is SGHRS and CDR2 YFSETQ. J gave up 5 bases and V 5 bases, and 9 bases lay outside the gene matches. DNA of the CDR3: TGCGCCAGCAGTGAATCGACAGGGAAGGAGACCCAGTACTTC. It codes for CASSESTGKETQYF.

V and J are TRBV7-2 and TRBJ2-5, with 8 bases identical to TRBD2. The V and J ends lost 1 base and 9 bases, in that order; junction bases with no gene match: 7. CDR1 and CDR2 (germline): SGHTA, FQGNSA. The CDR3 runs 14 residues. CDR3 sequence reads: CASSLDRLAGSQYF. The DNA for the CDR3 is TGTGCCAGCAGCTTAGATAGGCTAGCGGGCTCCCAGTACTTC.

V and J are TRBV30 and TRBJ1-2; 9 positions match TRBD1. V was clipped by 4 bases and J by 6 bases; unmatched bases: 9. This CDR3 contains 14 residues. Germline CDR1 GTSNPN, CDR2 SVGIG (reference sequence). The CDR3 bases are TGTGCCTGGAACCCGGGACAGGGACTCGATGGCTACACCTTC. It yields the protein CAWNPGQGLDGYTF.

Written as DNA, the CDR3 is TGTGCCAGCAGCTTAGACCTCGGGGATACCTACGAGCAGTACTTC. Its translation: CASSLDLGDTYEQYF. The chain recombines TRBV5-4 with TRBJ2-7; D may be TRBD2 (5 bases). With 2 bases removed from V and 2 bases from J, the gap between germline ends came to 14 bases. CDR3 length: 15 amino acids. Germline V gene lookup returns CDR1 SGHNT and CDR2 YYREEE (reference sequence).

This chain uses TRBV10-3 with TRBJ2-7; TRBD2 might be the D (5 bases). Trimming took off 8 bases at V and 2 bases at J, with 7 bases between the two ends. Germline V gives CDR1 ENHRY, CDR2 SYGVKD. This CDR3 is built from 11 residues. CDR3 coding DNA: TGTGCCATCGCGGGTACCTACGAGCAGTACTTC. Translated: CAIAGTYEQYF.

This clone was recorded a few times. The chain's CDR3 is CASILRASGGASTGELFF. Here the CDR3 DNA reads TGTGCCAGCATCCTGCGGGCTAGCGGGGGGGCAAGCACCGGGGAGCTGTTTTTT. The chain links TRBV2 to TRBJ2-2, with 12 bases identical to TRBD2. Trimming removed 7 bases from V and 4 bases from J; junction bases left unmatched: 13. The CDR3 runs 18 residues. Germline V CDR1 and CDR2: SNHLY, FYNNEI.

This chain links TRBV30 with TRBJ2-7, with a weak D call TRBD1 (5 bases). V was cut by 2 bases and J by 6 bases, with 11 bases left in between. Germline V lookup: CDR1 GTSNPN, CDR2 SVGIG (reference sequence). The CDR3 contains 12 residues. In DNA form, the CDR3 reads TGTGCCTGGAGTACAGGAACGGTCGAGCAGTACTTC. This sequence encodes CAWSTGTVEQYF.